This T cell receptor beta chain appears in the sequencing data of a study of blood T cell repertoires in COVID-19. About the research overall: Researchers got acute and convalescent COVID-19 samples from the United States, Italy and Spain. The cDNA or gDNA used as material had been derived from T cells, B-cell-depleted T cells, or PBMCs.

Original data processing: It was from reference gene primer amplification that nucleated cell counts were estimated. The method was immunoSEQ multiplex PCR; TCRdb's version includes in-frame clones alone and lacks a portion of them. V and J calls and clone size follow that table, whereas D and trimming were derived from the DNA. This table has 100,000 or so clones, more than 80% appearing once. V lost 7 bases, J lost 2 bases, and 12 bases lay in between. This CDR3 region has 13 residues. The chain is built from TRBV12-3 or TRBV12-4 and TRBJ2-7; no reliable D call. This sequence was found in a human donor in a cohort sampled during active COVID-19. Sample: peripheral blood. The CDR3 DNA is TGTGCCAGCACCGGAGACCTCACCTACGAGCAGTACTTC. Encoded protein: CASTGDLTYEQYF.